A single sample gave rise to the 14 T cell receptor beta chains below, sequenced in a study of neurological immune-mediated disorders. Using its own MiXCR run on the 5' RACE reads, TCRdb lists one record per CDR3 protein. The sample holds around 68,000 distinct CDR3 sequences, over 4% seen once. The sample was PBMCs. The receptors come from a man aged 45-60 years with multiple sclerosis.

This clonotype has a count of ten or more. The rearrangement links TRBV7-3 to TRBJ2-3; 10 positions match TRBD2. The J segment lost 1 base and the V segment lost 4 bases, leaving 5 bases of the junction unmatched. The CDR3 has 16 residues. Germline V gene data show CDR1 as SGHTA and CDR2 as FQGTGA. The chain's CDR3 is CASSSSGGAGTDTQYF. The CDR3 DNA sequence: TGTGCCAGCAGCTCAAGCGGGGGGGCGGGCACAGATACGCAGTATTTT.

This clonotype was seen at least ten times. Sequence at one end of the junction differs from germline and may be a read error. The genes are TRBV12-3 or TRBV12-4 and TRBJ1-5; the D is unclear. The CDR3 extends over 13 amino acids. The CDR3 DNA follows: TGTGCCAGCAGTGCCGCAAAGTATCAGCCCCAGAATTTT. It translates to CASSAAKYQPQNF.

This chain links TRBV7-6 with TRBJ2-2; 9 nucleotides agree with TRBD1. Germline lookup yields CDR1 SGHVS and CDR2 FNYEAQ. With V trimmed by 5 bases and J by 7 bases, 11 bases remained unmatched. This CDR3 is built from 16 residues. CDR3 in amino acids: CASSTETGGVHGELFF. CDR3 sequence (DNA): TGTGCCAGCAGCACTGAAACAGGGGGCGTCCACGGGGAGCTGTTTTTT.

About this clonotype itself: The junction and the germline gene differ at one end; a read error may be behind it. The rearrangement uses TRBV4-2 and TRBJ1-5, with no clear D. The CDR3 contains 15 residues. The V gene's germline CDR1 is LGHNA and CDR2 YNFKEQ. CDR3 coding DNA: TGTGCCAACAGCCAAGGGATACCCCCGGATCAGCCCCAGAATTTT. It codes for CANSQGIPPDQPQNF.

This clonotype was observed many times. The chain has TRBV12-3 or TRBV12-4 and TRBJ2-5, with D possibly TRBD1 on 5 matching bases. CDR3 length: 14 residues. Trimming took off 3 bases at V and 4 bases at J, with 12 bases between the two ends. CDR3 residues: CASSFVGRGETQYF. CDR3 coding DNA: TGTGCCAGCAGTTTTGTGGGGCGCGGAGAGACCCAGTACTTC.

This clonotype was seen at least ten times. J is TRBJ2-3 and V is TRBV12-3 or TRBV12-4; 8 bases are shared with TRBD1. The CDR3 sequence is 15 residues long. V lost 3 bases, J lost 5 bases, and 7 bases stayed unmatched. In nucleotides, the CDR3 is TGTGCCAGCAGTTTCCCCAGGGGGCGCGGAGATACGCAGTATTTT. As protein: CASSFPRGRGDTQYF.

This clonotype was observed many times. The CDR3 loop is CSARVPGNTIYF. CDR3 nucleotide sequence: TGCAGTGCTAGGGTACCTGGAAACACCATATATTTT. The V gene is TRBV20-1, the J gene TRBJ1-3; D remains ambiguous. CDR1 and CDR2 from the germline V gene are DFQATT and SNEGSKA (reference sequence). The CDR3 is 12 residues long. Trimming took 3 bases from V and 2 from J, leaving 5 bases between them.

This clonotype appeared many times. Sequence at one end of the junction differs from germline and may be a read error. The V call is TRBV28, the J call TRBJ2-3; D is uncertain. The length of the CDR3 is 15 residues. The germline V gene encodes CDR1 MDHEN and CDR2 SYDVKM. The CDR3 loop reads CASSSSGSSTYTQYF. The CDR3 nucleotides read TGTGCCAGCAGCTCTTCGGGCAGTTCCACATATACGCAGTATTTT.

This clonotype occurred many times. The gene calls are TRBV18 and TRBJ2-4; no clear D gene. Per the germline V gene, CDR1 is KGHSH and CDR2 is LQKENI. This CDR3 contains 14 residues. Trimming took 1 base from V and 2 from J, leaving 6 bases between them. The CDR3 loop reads CASSPREPKNIQYF. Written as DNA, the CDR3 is TGTGCCAGCTCACCACGGGAACCCAAAAACATTCAGTACTTC.

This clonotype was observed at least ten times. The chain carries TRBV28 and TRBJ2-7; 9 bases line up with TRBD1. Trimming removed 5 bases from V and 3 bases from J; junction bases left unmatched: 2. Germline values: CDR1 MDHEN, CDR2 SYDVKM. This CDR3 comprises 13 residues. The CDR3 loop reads CASSQGQGYEQYV. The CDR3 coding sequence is TGTGCCAGCAGTCAGGGACAGGGCTACGAGCAGTACGTC.

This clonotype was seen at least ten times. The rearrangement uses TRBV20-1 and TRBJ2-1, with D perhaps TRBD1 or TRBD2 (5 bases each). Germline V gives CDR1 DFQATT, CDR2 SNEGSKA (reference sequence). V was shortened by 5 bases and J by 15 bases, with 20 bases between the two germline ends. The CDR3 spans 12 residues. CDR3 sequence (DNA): TGCAGTGCTCCCCAGCCAGGGACGGGCTCGTTCTTC. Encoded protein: CSAPQPGTGSFF.

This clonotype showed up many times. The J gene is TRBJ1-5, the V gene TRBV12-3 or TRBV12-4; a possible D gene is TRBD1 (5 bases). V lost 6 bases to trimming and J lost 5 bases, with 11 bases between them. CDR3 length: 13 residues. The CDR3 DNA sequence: TGTGCCAGCAGGCGGGGCGGGGATCAGCCCCAGCATTTT. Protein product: CASRRGGDQPQHF.

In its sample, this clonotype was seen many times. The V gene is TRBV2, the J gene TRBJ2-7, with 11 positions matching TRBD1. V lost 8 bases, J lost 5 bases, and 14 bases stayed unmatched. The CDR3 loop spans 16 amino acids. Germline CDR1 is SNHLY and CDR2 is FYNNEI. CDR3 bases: TGTGCCAGCTTGTATACCCGGGACAGGGGGTCCCACGAGCAGTACTTC. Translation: CASLYTRDRGSHEQYF.

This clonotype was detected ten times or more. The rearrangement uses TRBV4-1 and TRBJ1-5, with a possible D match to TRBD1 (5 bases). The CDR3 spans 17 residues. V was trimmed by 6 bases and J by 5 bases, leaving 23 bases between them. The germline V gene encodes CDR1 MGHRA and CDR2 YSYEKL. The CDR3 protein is CASRRTTEDVRDQPQHF. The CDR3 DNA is TGCGCCAGCAGAAGGACGACAGAGGACGTGAGGGATCAGCCCCAGCATTTT.